Following are 19 T cell receptor beta chains from one sample sequenced in a study of blood T cell repertoires in COVID-19. Some clones are missing from TCRdb's copy, which holds only in-frame ones; the method was immunoSEQ multiplex PCR. The table has 50,000 to 60,000 clones, approximately 91% seen once. The material sequenced was peripheral blood. The receptors shown here come from a man between 60 and 75 years old with active COVID-19.

The chain carries TRBV5-4 and TRBJ2-1, with 12 bases that match TRBD2. The CDR3 has 17 amino acids. After removal of 0 bases from V and 6 bases from J, the junction contained 7 bases not matched to a gene. Germline V gives CDR1 SGHNT, CDR2 YYREEE (reference sequence). The CDR3 nucleotides read TGTGCCAGCAGCTTGGCTCGACTAGCGGGAGTTTTCAATGAGCAGTTCTTC. This codes for CASSLARLAGVFNEQFF. Variable domain in full (rest from reference TRBV5-4 and TRBJ2-1): ETGVTQSPTHLIKTRGQQVTLRCSSQSGHNTVSWYQQALGQGPQFIFQYYREEENGRGNFPPRFSGLQFPNYSSELNVNALELDDSALYLCASSLARLAGVFNEQFFGPGTRLTVL.

This rearrangement joins TRBV3-1 (or the pseudogene TRBV3-2) to TRBJ2-1; 11 bases fit TRBD2. Germline CDR1 and CDR2: LGHDT and YNNKEL (reference sequence). V trimming: 4 bases; J trimming: 4 bases; junction bases outside the gene matches: 0. This CDR3 contains 14 residues. The CDR3 reads CASSPSGGYNEQFF. In DNA, the CDR3 is TGTGCCAGCAGCCCTAGCGGGGGGTACAATGAGCAGTTCTTC.

In this sample, this clone turned up a few times. V usage is TRBV30 and J usage is TRBJ1-6; possibly TRBD1 for D (6 bases). This CDR3 comprises 12 residues. Germline lookup yields CDR1 GTSNPN and CDR2 SVGIG (reference sequence). V was shortened by 6 bases and J by 9 bases, with 12 bases between the two germline ends. For the CDR3, the DNA is TGTGCCTGCGGACAGCGGGGTTCACCCCTCCACTTT. This encodes CACGQRGSPLHF.

This clone appeared a single time. J is TRBJ2-6 and V is TRBV19; 8 nucleotides agree with TRBD1. The CDR3 is made up of 18 amino acids. Trimming took 5 bases from V and 4 from J; bases not matched to a gene: 13. Germline V gene lookup returns CDR1 LNHDA and CDR2 SQIVND (reference sequence). CDR3 amino acids: CASSARGQAVYGANVLTF. In nucleotides, the CDR3 is TGTGCCAGTAGTGCCAGGGGACAGGCTGTATACGGGGCCAACGTCCTGACTTTC. The full variable domain, completed using reference TRBV19 and TRBJ2-6, is DGGITQSPKYLFRKEGQNVTLSCEQNLNHDAMYWYRQDPGQGLRLIYYSQIVNDFQKGDIAEGYSVSREKKESFPLTVTSAQKNPTAFYLCASSARGQAVYGANVLTFGAGSRLTVL.

The gene calls are TRBV15 and TRBJ2-1; 7 bases map to TRBD2. The CDR3 length is 15 residues. V shed 0 bases and J 6 bases; nucleotides not matched to a gene: 5. Germline values: CDR1 LNHNV, CDR2 YYDKDF (reference sequence). The CDR3 region has the DNA TGTGCCACCAGCAGAGATCATGGGGGGGTCAATGAGCAGTTCTTC. Residues: CATSRDHGGVNEQFF.

The chain employs TRBV7-5 and TRBJ2-5; the DNA was not used to check the table's D call, TRBD2. TRBV7-5 corresponds to a pseudogene. This CDR3 has 18 residues. CDR3 sequence: CARSCIPRQTITLGTQYF. The CDR3 DNA sequence: TGTGCCAGAAGCTGTATACCGAGGCAGACTATTACGCTGGGGACCCAGTACTTC.

The chain couples TRBV20-1 to TRBJ2-3, with TRBD2 matching 7 bases. Germline CDR1 reads DFQATT; CDR2 reads SNEGSKA (reference sequence). This CDR3 contains 14 residues. J was trimmed by 6 bases and V by 3 bases; bases with no gene match: 9. CDR3 amino acids: CSASALRELDTQYF. Here the CDR3 DNA reads TGCAGTGCTAGTGCCCTGCGGGAGTTGGATACGCAGTATTTT.

The V call is TRBV2, the J call TRBJ1-4; D is unclear. V shed 4 bases and J shed 7 bases, with 16 bases lying between them. Germline lookup yields CDR1 SNHLY and CDR2 FYNNEI. The CDR3 has 15 amino acids. CDR3 loop: CASSVLGLESEKLFF. DNA for the CDR3: TGTGCCAGCAGTGTACTGGGTTTGGAGAGTGAAAAACTGTTTTTT.

The V and J genes are TRBV6-4 and TRBJ1-1; TRBD1 matches 7 bases. The CDR3 has 15 residues. CDR1 is MRHNA and CDR2 is SNTAGT in the germline V gene. The V gene end was trimmed by 4 bases and the J gene end by 1 base; junction bases not matched to a gene: 6. For the CDR3, the DNA is TGTGCCAGCAGTGTCCCGGGACAGCAGAACACTGAAGCTTTCTTT. Its protein product is CASSVPGQQNTEAFF.

V gene TRBV19 combines with J gene TRBJ2-7, with 9 positions matching TRBD2. The germline V gene encodes CDR1 LNHDA and CDR2 SQIVND (reference sequence). V was pared by 3 bases and J by 6 bases, with 15 bases of the junction left unmatched. This CDR3 has 17 residues. The CDR3 DNA is TGTGCCAGTAGTATGAATTGGGCGGGAGGGCCAATTGGCGAGCAGTACTTC. Its translation is CASSMNWAGGPIGEQYF. Supplemented by reference TRBV19 and TRBJ2-7, the full variable domain reads DGGITQSPKYLFRKEGQNVTLSCEQNLNHDAMYWYRQDPGQGLRLIYYSQIVNDFQKGDIAEGYSVSREKKESFPLTVTSAQKNPTAFYLCASSMNWAGGPIGEQYFGPGTRLTVT.

The chain employs TRBV5-1 and TRBJ2-1; 16 positions match TRBD2. Germline CDR1 SGHRS, CDR2 YFSETQ. The V segment lost 5 bases and the J segment 1 base; nucleotides outside the gene matches: 12. The CDR3 is 20 residues long. CDR3 nucleotide sequence: TGCGCCAGCAGGAGTCACCCGGGACTAGCGGGAGGGCCGTCCTACAATGAGCAGTTCTTC. Its protein is CASRSHPGLAGGPSYNEQFF.

This clone has just a few counts. CDR3: CASSQDGGTGTESLHF. The CDR3 region has the DNA TGTGCCAGCAGCCAAGATGGAGGGACAGGGACGGAATCCCTCCACTTT. The chain joins TRBV14 to TRBJ1-6; TRBD1 matches at 9 bases. V lost 0 bases and J lost 14; bases outside the gene matches: 11. Germline CDR1 SGHDN, CDR2 FVKESK. The CDR3 is 16 amino acids. Full variable domain (outside the CDR3, taken from reference TRBV14 and TRBJ1-6): EAGVTQFPSHSVIEKGQTVTLRCDPISGHDNLYWYRRVMGKEIKFLLHFVKESKQDESGMPNNRFLAERTGGTYSTLKVQPAELEDSGVYFCASSQDGGTGTESLHFGNGTRLTVT.

This clone showed up just a few times. The chain has TRBV28 and TRBJ2-3, with TRBD2 matching over 10 bases. The CDR3 runs 14 residues. Germline V gene lookup returns CDR1 MDHEN and CDR2 SYDVKM. The junction had 2 bases not matched to a gene; V was cut back by 5 bases and J by 3 bases. The CDR3, as DNA: TGTGCCAGCAGTCCGGGACTAGCGACAGATACGCAGTATTTT. Its translation: CASSPGLATDTQYF.

V is TRBV6-5 and J is TRBJ1-2; weak D call: TRBD1 (5 bases). Germline V CDR1 and CDR2: MNHEY, SVGAGI. The CDR3 extends over 15 amino acids. V lost 0 bases, J lost 4 bases, and 12 bases lay in between. CDR3 loop: CASSYSKGPVYGYTF. The CDR3 nucleotides are TGTGCCAGCAGTTACTCGAAGGGGCCAGTCTATGGCTACACCTTC.

The chain joins TRBV2 to TRBJ2-7; D may be TRBD1 (7 bases). CDR1 is SNHLY, CDR2 FYNNEI, per germline. With 2 bases removed from V and 6 bases from J, the gap between germline ends came to 14 bases. The CDR3 spans 14 residues. The DNA of the CDR3 is TGTGCCAGCAGTGAATGGCTCAGGGGGGCCGAGCAGTACTTC. Its translation is CASSEWLRGAEQYF. Based on the CDR3 plus reference TRBV2 and TRBJ2-7, the full variable domain is EPEVTQTPSHQVTQMGQEVILRCVPISNHLYFYWYRQILGQKVEFLVSFYNNEISEKSEIFDDQFSVERPDGSNFTLKIRSTKLEDSAMYFCASSEWLRGAEQYFGPGTRLTVT.

CDR3 sequence: CASSLSVSVKTYEQYF. The CDR3 DNA sequence: TGTGCCAGCAGTTTATCGGTGAGCGTCAAGACCTACGAGCAGTACTTC. The chain joins TRBV27 to TRBJ2-7; D remains unclear. Per the germline V gene, CDR1 is MNHEY and CDR2 is SMNVEV (reference sequence). The CDR3 is made up of 16 amino acids. V shed 0 bases and J shed 2 bases, with 14 bases lying between them.

The J gene is TRBJ2-5, the V gene TRBV19, with 14 bases that match TRBD2. Germline V gene data show CDR1 as LNHDA and CDR2 as SQIVND (reference sequence). The V and J ends lost 5 bases and 5 bases, in that order; junction bases with no gene match: 7. This CDR3 is built from 16 residues. CDR3 protein: CASSSGLAGVSETQYF. For the CDR3, the DNA is TGTGCCAGTAGTTCGGGACTAGCGGGAGTATCGGAGACCCAGTACTTC.

This chain links TRBV9 with TRBJ2-1, with a tentative D call TRBD2 (5 bases). V was pared by 3 bases and J by 0 bases, with 10 bases between. This CDR3 is built from 15 residues. CDR1 is SGDLS and CDR2 is YYNGEE in the germline V gene. The CDR3 sequence is CASSGVGSSYNEQFF. The CDR3 nucleotides are TGTGCCAGCAGCGGTGTGGGGAGCTCCTACAATGAGCAGTTCTTC.

J is TRBJ2-3 and V is TRBV6-7; the D gene is possibly TRBD2 (6 bases). TRBV6-7 is an open reading frame whose function is uncertain. This CDR3 has 16 residues. The ends were cut back, 2 bases at V and 3 bases at J, with 15 bases in the middle. CDR3 nucleotides: TGTGCCAGCAGTTACCCGACTAGAGGAGTGACAGATACGCAGTATTTT. The encoded protein is CASSYPTRGVTDTQYF.